The rows below give T cell receptor beta chains drawn from one sample of a study of blood T cell repertoires in COVID-19. The data were produced by immunoSEQ multiplex PCR, yet TCRdb's version contains in-frame clones alone and is incomplete. This table has 100,000 to 150,000 clones, roughly 89% appearing once. The material sequenced was peripheral blood. The receptors come from a woman aged 55-75 years with COVID-19, enrolled during active disease. Both conserved end residues are part of each CDR3. The D gene is left open where the match is weak. Expanded clones are given a class, and other clones once, few, many or no size at all.

CDR3aa | CDR3nt | d_gene | v_gene | abundance | j_gene
CASSSTDFSGGHYNEQFF | TGTGCCAGCAGCTCTACTGATTTTAGCGGGGGGCACTACAATGAGCAGTTCTTC | TRBD2 | TRBV7-9 | NA | TRBJ2-1
CASSNPKWNTEAFF | TGTGCCAGTTCAAACCCTAAGTGGAACACTGAAGCTTTCTTT | NA | TRBV19 | NA | TRBJ1-1
CASSPTGTGNQPQHF | TGTGCCAGCAGCCCCACCGGGACAGGCAATCAGCCCCAGCATTTT | TRBD1 | TRBV5-5 | NA | TRBJ1-5
CASSQTGAPSYNEQFF | TGTGCCAGCAGCCAAACAGGGGCCCCCTCCTACAATGAGCAGTTCTTC | TRBD1 | TRBV7-9 | NA | TRBJ2-1
CASSGLGQNTEAFF | TGCGCCAGCAGCGGCCTGGGACAGAACACTGAAGCTTTCTTT | NA | TRBV5-1 | NA | TRBJ1-1
CASSTPPGVNTEAFF | TGTGCCAGTAGTACCCCCCCAGGGGTGAACACTGAAGCTTTCTTT | NA | TRBV19 | NA | TRBJ1-1
CASSPLAGGSTDTQYF | TGTGCCAGCAGCCCCCTAGCGGGGGGAAGCACAGATACGCAGTATTTT | TRBD2 | TRBV7-2 | NA | TRBJ2-3
CASSLPGLAGIDTQYF | TGTGCCAGCAGCTTACCGGGACTAGCGGGGATAGATACGCAGTATTTT | TRBD2 | TRBV5-4 | few | TRBJ2-3
CASTPPNRDSYEQYF | TGTGCCAGCACCCCCCCAAACCGGGACTCCTACGAGCAGTACTTC | NA | TRBV11-2 | NA | TRBJ2-7
CASSFTDIQYGYTF | TGTGCCAGCAGCTTCACGGACATCCAATATGGCTACACCTTC | NA | TRBV5-4 | NA | TRBJ1-2
CASSQVEAGRETQYF | TGCGCCAGCAGCCAAGTGGAGGCGGGGAGGGAGACCCAGTACTTC | NA | TRBV4-3 | NA | TRBJ2-5
CASKAGGTYEQYF | TGTGCCAGCAAGGCCGGAGGGACCTACGAGCAGTACTTC | NA | TRBV4-2 | NA | TRBJ2-7
CSASRTGGREQYF | TGCAGTGCTAGTCGGACAGGGGGCCGGGAGCAGTACTTC | TRBD1 | TRBV20-1 | NA | TRBJ2-7
CASSVGQAYNEQFF | TGTGCCAGTAGTGTAGGACAGGCCTACAATGAGCAGTTCTTC | TRBD1 | TRBV19 | once | TRBJ2-1
CASRLAQGFDTEKLFF | TGTGCAAGTCGCTTAGCGCAGGGGTTTGATACCGAAAAACTGTTTTTT | NA | TRBV12-2 | NA | TRBJ1-4
CASSGLPAGAQYF | TGTGCCAGCTCGGGACTACCCGCGGGGGCCCAGTACTTC | TRBD2 | TRBV6-5 | NA | TRBJ2-5
CASSSTGFEQYF | TGTGCCAGCAGTTCTACAGGTTTCGAGCAGTACTTC | NA | TRBV12-3/TRBV12-4 | NA | TRBJ2-7
CASSHRGSGNTEAFF | TGTGCCAGCAGCCACAGGGGTTCGGGGAACACTGAAGCTTTCTTT | NA | TRBV3-1/TRBV3-2 | few | TRBJ1-1
CASSSSWTDFGNQPQHF | TGTGCCAGCAGCTCGTCCTGGACAGACTTTGGCAATCAGCCCCAGCATTTT | NA | TRBV7-9 | NA | TRBJ1-5
CASSRTEYNEKLFF | TGTGCCAGCAGCAGGACAGAGTATAATGAAAAACTGTTTTTT | NA | TRBV7-8 | NA | TRBJ1-4
CASRMGGGSYNEQFF | TGTGCCAGCAGGATGGGGGGAGGCTCCTACAATGAGCAGTTCTTC | NA | TRBV7-2 | NA | TRBJ2-1
CASSQDLQGQYF | TGTGCCAGCAGCCAAGATTTACAGGGACAGTACTTC | NA | TRBV4-2 | NA | TRBJ2-7